The 5 T cell receptor beta chains below come from one sample, sequenced in a study of T cell changes during pregnancy in multiple sclerosis. Sequencing was performed with immunoSEQ multiplex PCR; in TCRdb, only in-frame clones are kept and a portion is missing. This sample has 35,000 to 45,000 clones, with approximately 87% found just once. The source was peripheral blood, collected in the second trimester of pregnancy. The receptors originated from a female donor in good health, enrolled as a control in a pregnancy study.

J is TRBJ2-5 and V is TRBV29-1; 8 nucleotides line up with TRBD1. This CDR3 is built from 13 residues. In germline, CDR1 is SQVTM, CDR2 ANQGSEA. The J segment lost 4 bases and the V segment lost 7 bases, leaving 8 bases of the junction unmatched. The CDR3 is CSARFRGLETQYF. CDR3 in DNA: TGCAGCGCTCGGTTCAGGGGGCTAGAGACCCAGTACTTC.

The J gene is TRBJ1-5, the V gene TRBV25-1; a possible D gene is TRBD1 (5 bases). This CDR3 spans 14 amino acids. The V and J ends lost 8 bases and 6 bases respectively, with 17 bases between them. Per germline, CDR1 MGHDK and CDR2 SYGVNS. The CDR3 spells CASPEGNGGQPQHF. The CDR3 DNA reads TGTGCCAGCCCCGAAGGCAACGGGGGTCAGCCCCAGCATTTT.

V gene TRBV5-5 combines with J gene TRBJ1-3, with D perhaps TRBD1 (6 bases). V lost 6 bases and J 0 bases, leaving 13 bases between the germline ends. This CDR3 is 15 amino acids long. The V gene's germline CDR1 is SGHKS and CDR2 YYEKEE (reference sequence). The DNA for the CDR3 is TGTGCCAGCACCTTTACAGGGAGCTCTGGAAACACCATATATTTT. Its translation is CASTFTGSSGNTIYF.

The chain couples TRBV10-2 to TRBJ1-5, with 7 bases matching TRBD1. In germline, CDR1 is WSHSY, CDR2 SAAADI. The CDR3 consists of 14 residues. Trimming took 5 bases from V and 3 from J; bases not matched to a gene: 4. CDR3 sequence: CASSSDRDNQPQHF. DNA of the CDR3: TGCGCCAGCAGTTCCGACAGGGACAATCAGCCCCAGCATTTT.

This chain connects TRBV21-1 to TRBJ2-3; TRBD2, the table's D call, lacks a check against the DNA. TRBV21-1 is termed a pseudogene. The CDR3 runs to 15 residues. The CDR3 nucleotides read TGTGCCAGCAGCAACGGGGGGCCGGACACAGATACGCAGTATTTT. The encoded protein is CASSNGGPDTDTQYF.